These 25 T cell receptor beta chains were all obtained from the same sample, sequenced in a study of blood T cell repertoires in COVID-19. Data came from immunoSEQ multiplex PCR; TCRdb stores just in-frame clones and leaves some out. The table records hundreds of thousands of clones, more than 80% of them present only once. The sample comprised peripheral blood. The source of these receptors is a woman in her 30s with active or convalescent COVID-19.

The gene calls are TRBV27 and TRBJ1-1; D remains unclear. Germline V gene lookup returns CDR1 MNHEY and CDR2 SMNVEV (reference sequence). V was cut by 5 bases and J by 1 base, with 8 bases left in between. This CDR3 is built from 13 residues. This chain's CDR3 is CASSVAGNTEAFF. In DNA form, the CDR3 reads TGTGCCAGCAGTGTCGCGGGGAACACTGAAGCTTTCTTT.

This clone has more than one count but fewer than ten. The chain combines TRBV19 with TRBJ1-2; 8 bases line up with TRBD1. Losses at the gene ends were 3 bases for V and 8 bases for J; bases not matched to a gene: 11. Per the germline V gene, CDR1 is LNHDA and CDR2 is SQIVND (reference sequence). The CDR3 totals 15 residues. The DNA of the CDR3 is TGTGCCAGTAGTATTACTACGACAGGGGATGGCGGCTACACCTTC. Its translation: CASSITTTGDGGYTF.

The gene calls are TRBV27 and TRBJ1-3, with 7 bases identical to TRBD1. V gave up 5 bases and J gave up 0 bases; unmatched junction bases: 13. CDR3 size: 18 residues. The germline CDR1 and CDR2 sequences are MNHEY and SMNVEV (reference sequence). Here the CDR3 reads CASSPGQALLFSGNTIYF. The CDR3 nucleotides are TGTGCCAGCAGTCCCGGACAGGCCCTGCTTTTCTCTGGAAACACCATATATTTT.

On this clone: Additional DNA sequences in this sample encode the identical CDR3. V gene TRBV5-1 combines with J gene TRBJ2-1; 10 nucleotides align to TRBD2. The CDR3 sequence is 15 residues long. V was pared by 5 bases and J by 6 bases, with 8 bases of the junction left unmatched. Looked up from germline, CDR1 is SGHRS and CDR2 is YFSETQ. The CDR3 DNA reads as TGCGCCAGCAGTCTCGGGCTAGCGGGAGTCAATGAGCAGTTCTTC. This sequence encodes CASSLGLAGVNEQFF. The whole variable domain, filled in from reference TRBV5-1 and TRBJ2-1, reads KAGVTQTPRYLIKTRGQQVTLSCSPISGHRSVSWYQQTPGQGLQFLFEYFSETQRNKGNFPGRFSGRQFSNSRSEMNVSTLELGDSALYLCASSLGLAGVNEQFFGPGTRLTVL.

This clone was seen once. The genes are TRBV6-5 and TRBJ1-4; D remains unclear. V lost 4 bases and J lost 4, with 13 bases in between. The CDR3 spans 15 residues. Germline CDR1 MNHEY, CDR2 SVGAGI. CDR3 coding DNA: TGTGCCAGCAGTTCCCCGCTTCAGGATAATGAAAAACTGTTTTTT. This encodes CASSSPLQDNEKLFF.

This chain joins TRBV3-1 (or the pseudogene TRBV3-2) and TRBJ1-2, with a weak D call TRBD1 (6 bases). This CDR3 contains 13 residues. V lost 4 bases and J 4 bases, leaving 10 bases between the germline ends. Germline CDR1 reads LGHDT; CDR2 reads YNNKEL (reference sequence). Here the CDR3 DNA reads TGTGCCAGCAGCCTACAGGGCGCCTATGGCTACACCTTC. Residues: CASSLQGAYGYTF.

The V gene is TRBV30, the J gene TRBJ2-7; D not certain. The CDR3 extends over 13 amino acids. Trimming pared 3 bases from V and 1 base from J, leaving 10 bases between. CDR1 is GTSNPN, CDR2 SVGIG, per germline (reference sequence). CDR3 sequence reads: CAWRFRLSYEQYF. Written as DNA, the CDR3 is TGTGCCTGGAGGTTCAGACTTTCCTACGAGCAGTACTTC.

The CDR3 here is CAISVGGEGTDTQYF. The CDR3 region has the DNA TGTGCCATCAGTGTTGGGGGGGAGGGCACAGATACGCAGTATTTT. The chain recombines TRBV10-3 with TRBJ2-3; TRBD2 aligns across 7 bases. CDR1 is ENHRY and CDR2 is SYGVKD in the germline V gene. There are 15 residues in the CDR3. V dropped 4 bases and J dropped 1; count of bases not matched to a gene: 5.

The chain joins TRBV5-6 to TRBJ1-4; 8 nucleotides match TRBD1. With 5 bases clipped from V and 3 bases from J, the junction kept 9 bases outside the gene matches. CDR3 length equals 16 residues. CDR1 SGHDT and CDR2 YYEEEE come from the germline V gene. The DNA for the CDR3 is TGTGCCAGCAGTCAGGACAGGGTAGCATCTAATGAAAAACTGTTTTTT. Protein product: CASSQDRVASNEKLFF.

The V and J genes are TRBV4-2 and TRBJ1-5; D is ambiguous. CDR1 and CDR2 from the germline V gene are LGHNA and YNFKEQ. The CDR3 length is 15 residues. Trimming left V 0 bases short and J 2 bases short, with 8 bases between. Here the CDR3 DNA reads TGTGCCAGCAGCCAAGAATCCGGGGGCAATCAGCCCCAGCATTTT. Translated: CASSQESGGNQPQHF.

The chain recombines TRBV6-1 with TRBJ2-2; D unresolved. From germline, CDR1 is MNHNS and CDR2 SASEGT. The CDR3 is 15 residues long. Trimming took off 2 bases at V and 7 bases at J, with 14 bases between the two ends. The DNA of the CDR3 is TGTGCCAGCAGTGAATGGCTTAGAGGCGACGGGGAGCTGTTTTTT. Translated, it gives CASSEWLRGDGELFF.

The CDR3 DNA sequence: TGCAGCGTTGAGGGACTCCTGGGGCTAACGAGGGAGCAGTACTTC. It specifies CSVEGLLGLTREQYF. The V call is TRBV29-1, the J call TRBJ2-7; possible D gene TRBD2, 6 bases. The V and J ends lost 3 bases and 7 bases respectively, with 22 bases between them. Germline assignment: CDR1 SQVTM and CDR2 ANQGSEA. This CDR3 spans 15 amino acids.

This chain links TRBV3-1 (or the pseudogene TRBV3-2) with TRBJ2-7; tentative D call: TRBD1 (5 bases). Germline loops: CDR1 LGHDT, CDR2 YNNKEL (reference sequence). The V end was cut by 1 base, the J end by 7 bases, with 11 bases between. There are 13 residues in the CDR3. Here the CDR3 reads CASSQGLQGEQYF. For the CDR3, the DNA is TGTGCCAGCAGCCAAGGTCTTCAGGGAGAGCAGTACTTC.

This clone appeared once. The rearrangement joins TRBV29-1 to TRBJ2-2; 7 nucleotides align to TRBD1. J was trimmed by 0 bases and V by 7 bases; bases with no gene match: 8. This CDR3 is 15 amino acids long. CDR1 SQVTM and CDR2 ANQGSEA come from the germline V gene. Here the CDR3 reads CSGRTGQANTGELFF. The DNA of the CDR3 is TGCAGCGGACGAACTGGACAGGCGAACACCGGGGAGCTGTTTTTT.

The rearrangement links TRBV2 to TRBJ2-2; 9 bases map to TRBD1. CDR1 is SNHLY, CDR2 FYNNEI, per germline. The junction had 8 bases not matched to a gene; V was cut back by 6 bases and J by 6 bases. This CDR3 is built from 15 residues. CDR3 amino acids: CASRAGQGFPGELFF. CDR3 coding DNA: TGTGCCAGCAGAGCTGGACAGGGGTTCCCCGGGGAGCTGTTTTTT.

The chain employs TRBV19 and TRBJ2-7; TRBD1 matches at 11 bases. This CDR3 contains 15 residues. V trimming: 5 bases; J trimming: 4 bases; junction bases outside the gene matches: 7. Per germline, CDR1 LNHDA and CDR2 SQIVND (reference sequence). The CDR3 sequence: CASSATGTGGYEQYF. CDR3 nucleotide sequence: TGTGCCAGTAGTGCCACCGGGACAGGGGGGTACGAGCAGTACTTC.

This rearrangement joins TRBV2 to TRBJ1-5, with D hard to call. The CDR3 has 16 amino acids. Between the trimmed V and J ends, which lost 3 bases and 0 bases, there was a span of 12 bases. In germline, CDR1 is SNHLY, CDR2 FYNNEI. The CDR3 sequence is CASSDNYVNSNQPQHF. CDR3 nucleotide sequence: TGTGCCAGCAGTGACAACTATGTAAATAGCAATCAGCCCCAGCATTTT.

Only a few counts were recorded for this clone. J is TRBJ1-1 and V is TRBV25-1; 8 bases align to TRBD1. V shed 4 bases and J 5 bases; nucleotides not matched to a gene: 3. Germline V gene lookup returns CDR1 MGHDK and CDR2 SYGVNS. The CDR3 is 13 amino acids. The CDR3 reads CASSAGGWTEAFF. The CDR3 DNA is TGTGCCAGCAGTGCAGGGGGCTGGACTGAAGCTTTCTTT.

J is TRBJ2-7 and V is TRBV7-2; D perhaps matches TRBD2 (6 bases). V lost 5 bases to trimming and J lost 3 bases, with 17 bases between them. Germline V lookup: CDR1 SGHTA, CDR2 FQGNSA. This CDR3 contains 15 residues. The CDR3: CASSPRGGELYEQYF. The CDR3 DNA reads TGTGCCAGCAGCCCCCGCGGCGGGGAACTCTACGAGCAGTACTTC. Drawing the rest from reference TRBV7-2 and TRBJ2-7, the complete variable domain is GAGVSQSPSNKVTEKGKDVELRCDPISGHTALYWYRQSLGQGLEFLIYFQGNSAPDKSGLPSDRFSAERTGGSVSTLTIQRTQQEDSAVYLCASSPRGGELYEQYFGPGTRLTVT.

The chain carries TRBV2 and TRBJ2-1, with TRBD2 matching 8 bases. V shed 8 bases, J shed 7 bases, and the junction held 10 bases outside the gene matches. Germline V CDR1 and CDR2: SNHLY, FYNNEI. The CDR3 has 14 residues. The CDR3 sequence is CASFRGGESNEQFF. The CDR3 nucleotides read TGTGCCAGCTTCCGGGGGGGCGAGAGTAATGAGCAGTTCTTC.

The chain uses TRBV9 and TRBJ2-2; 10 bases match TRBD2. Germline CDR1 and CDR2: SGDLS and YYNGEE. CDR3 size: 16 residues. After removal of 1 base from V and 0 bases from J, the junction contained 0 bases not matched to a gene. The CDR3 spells CASSVTSGTNTGELFF. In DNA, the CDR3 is TGTGCCAGCAGCGTAACTAGCGGGACGAACACCGGGGAGCTGTTTTTT.

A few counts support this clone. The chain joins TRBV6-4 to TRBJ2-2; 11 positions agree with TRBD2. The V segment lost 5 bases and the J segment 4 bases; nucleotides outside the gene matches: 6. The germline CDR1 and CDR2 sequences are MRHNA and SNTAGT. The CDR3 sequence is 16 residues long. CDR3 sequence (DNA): TGTGCCAGCAGTTCGACTAGCGGGGACCCCACCGGGGAGCTGTTTTTT. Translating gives CASSSTSGDPTGELFF.

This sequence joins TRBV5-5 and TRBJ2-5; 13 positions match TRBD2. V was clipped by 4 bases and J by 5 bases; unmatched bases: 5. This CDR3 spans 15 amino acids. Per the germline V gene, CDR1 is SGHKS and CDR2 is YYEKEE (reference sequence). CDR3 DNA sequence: TGTGCCAGCAGCAGAGGACTAGCGGGAGTGGAGACCCAGTACTTC. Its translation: CASSRGLAGVETQYF.

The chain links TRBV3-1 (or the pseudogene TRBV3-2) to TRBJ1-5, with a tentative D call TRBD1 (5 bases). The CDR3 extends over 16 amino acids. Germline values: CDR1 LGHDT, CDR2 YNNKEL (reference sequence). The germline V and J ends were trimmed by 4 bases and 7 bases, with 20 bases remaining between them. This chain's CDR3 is CASSPRGRELMQPQHF. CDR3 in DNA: TGTGCCAGCAGCCCCCGGGGGAGAGAGTTAATGCAGCCCCAGCATTTT.

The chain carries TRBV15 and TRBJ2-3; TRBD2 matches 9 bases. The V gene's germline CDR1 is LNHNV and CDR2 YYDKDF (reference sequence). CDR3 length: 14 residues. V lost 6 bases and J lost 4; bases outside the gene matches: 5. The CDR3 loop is CATSSRTSADTQYF. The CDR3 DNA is TGTGCCACCAGTTCCAGGACTAGCGCAGATACGCAGTATTTT.